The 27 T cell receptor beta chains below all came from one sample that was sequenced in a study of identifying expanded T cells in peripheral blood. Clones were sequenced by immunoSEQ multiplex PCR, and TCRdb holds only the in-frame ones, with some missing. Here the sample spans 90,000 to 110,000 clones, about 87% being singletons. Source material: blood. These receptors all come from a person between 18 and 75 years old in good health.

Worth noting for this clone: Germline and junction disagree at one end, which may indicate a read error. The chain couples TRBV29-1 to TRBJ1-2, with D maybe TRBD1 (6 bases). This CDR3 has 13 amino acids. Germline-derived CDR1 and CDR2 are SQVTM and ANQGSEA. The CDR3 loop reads CSVDLAGAYGHTF. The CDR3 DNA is TGCAGCGTTGACCTAGCGGGGGCTTATGGCCACACCTTC.

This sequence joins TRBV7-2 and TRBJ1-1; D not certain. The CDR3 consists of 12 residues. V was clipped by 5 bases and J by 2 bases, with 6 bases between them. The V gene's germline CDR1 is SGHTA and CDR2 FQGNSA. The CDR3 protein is CASSLLNTEAFF. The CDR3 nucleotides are TGTGCCAGCAGCCTCTTAAACACTGAAGCTTTCTTT.

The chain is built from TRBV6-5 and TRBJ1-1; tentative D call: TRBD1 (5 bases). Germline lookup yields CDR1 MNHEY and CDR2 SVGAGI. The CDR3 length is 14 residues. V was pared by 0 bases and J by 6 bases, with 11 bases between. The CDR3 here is CASSYSGELSEAFF. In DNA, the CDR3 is TGTGCCAGCAGTTACTCGGGGGAATTATCTGAAGCTTTCTTT.

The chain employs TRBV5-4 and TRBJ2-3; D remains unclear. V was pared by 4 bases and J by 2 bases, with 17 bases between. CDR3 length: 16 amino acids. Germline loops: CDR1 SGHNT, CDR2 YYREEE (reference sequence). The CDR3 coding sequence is TGTGCCAGCAGCCTACAGCCGGCCAGCTTCACAGATACGCAGTATTTT. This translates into CASSLQPASFTDTQYF.

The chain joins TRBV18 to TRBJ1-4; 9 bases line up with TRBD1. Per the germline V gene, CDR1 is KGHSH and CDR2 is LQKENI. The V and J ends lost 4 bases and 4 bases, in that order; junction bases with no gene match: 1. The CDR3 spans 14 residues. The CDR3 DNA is TGTGCCAGCTCACTGGGACAGGGTAATGAAAAACTGTTTTTT. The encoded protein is CASSLGQGNEKLFF.

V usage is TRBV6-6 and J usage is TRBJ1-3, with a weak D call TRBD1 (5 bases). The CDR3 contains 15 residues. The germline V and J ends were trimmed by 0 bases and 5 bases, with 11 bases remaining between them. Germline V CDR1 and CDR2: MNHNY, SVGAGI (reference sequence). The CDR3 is CASSYSGVRRNTIYF. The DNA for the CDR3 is TGTGCCAGCAGTTACTCAGGGGTACGACGAAACACCATATATTTT.

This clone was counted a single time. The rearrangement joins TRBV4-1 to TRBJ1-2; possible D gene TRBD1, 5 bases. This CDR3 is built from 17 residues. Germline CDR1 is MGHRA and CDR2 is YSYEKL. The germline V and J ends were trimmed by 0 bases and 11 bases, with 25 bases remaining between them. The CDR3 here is CASSQEWGSRVRTWYTF. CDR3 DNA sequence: TGCGCCAGCAGCCAAGAATGGGGTAGCAGGGTACGAACTTGGTACACCTTC.

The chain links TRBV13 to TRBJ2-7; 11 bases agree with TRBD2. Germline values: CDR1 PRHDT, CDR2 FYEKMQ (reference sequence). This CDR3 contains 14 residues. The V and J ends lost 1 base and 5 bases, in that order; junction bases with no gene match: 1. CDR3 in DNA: TGTGCCAGCAGCTTAGAACTAGCGGGAGACGAGCAGTACTTC. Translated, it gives CASSLELAGDEQYF.

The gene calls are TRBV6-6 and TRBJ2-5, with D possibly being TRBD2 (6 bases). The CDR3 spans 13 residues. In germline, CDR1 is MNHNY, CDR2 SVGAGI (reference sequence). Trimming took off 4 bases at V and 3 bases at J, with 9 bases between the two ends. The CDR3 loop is CASSFPGEETQYF. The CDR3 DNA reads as TGTGCCAGCAGTTTCCCGGGAGAAGAGACCCAGTACTTC.

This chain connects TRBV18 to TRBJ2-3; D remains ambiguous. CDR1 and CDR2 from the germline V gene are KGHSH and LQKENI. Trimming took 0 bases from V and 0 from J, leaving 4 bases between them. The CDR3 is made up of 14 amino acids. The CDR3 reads CASSPPTSTDTQYF. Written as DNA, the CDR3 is TGTGCCAGCTCACCACCTACGAGCACAGATACGCAGTATTTT.

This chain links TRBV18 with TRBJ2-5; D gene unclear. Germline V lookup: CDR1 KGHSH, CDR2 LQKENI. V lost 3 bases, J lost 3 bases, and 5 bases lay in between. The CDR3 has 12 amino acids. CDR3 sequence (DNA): TGTGCCAGCTCACCCCTAAAAGAGACCCAGTACTTC. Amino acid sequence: CASSPLKETQYF.

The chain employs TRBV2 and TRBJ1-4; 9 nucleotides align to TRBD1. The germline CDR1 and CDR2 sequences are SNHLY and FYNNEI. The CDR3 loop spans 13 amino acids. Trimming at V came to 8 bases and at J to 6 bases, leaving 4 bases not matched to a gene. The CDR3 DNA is TGTGCCAGCTCGGGACAGGGTTATGAAAAACTGTTTTTT. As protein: CASSGQGYEKLFF.

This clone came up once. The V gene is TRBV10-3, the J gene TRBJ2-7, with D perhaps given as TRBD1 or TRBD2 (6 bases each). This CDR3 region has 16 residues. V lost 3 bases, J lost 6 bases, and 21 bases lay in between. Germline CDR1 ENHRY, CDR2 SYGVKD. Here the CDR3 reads CAISDAKTPGALEQYF. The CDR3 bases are TGTGCCATCAGTGACGCAAAGACCCCGGGGGCCCTCGAGCAGTACTTC.

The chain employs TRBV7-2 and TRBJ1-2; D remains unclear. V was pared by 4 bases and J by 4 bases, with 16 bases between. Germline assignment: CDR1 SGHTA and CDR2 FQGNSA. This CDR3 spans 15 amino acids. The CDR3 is CASSSPSAETYGYTF. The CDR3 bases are TGTGCCAGCAGCTCTCCCTCCGCGGAGACCTATGGCTACACCTTC.

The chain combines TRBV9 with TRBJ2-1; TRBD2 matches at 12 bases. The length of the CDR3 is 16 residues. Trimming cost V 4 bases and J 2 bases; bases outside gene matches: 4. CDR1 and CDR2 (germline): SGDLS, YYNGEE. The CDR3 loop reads CASSYRTSGTYNEQFF. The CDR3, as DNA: TGTGCCAGCAGCTACAGGACTAGCGGGACCTACAATGAGCAGTTCTTC.

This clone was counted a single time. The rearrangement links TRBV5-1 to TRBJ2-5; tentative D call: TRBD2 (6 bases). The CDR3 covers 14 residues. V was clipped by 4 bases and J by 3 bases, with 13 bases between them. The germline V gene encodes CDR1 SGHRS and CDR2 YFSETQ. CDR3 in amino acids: CASSRTPGEETQYF. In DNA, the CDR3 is TGCGCCAGCAGCCGGACACCGGGGGAAGAGACCCAGTACTTC.

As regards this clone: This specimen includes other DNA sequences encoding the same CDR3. The CDR3: CASSFLVGTGELFF. The DNA for the CDR3 is TGCGCCAGCAGCTTTCTGGTCGGTACCGGGGAGCTGTTTTTT. The chain carries TRBV5-1 and TRBJ2-2; D uncertain. The CDR3 has 14 amino acids. Between the trimmed V and J ends, which lost 2 bases and 5 bases, there was a span of 10 bases. The germline V gene encodes CDR1 SGHRS and CDR2 YFSETQ.

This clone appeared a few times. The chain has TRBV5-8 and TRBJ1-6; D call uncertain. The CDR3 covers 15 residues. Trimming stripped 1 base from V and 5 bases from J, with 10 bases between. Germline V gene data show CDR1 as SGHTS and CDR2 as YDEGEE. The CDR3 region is CASSLYSLNNSPLHF. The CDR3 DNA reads TGTGCCAGCAGCTTGTACAGTCTTAATAATTCACCCCTCCACTTT.

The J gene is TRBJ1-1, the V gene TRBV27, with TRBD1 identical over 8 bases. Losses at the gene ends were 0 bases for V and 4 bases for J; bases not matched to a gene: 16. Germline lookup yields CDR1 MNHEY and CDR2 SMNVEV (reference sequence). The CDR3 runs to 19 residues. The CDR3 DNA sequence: TGTGCCAGCAGTTTATCGGCAGGGGGCGTCCCCTTAGGAGCCACTGAAGCTTTCTTT. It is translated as CASSLSAGGVPLGATEAFF.

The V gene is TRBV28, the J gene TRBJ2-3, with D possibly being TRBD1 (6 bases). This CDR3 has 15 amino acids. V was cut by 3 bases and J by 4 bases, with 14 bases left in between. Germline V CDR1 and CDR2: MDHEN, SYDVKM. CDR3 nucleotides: TGTGCCAGCAGTTTGGGGCACAGGGTCGCAGATACGCAGTATTTT. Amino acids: CASSLGHRVADTQYF.

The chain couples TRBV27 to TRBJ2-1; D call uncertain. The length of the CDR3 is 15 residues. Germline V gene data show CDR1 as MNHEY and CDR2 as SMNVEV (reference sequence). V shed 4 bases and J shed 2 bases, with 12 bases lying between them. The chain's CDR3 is CASSSRLTTYNEQFF. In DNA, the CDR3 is TGTGCCAGCAGTTCCCGGTTAACAACCTACAATGAGCAGTTCTTC.

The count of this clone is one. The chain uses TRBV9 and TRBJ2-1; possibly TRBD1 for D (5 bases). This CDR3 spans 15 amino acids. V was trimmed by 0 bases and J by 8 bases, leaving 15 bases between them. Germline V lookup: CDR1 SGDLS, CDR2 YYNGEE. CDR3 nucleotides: TGTGCCAGCAGCGTAGACGAACCATCCAGGGATGAGCAGTTCTTC. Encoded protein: CASSVDEPSRDEQFF.

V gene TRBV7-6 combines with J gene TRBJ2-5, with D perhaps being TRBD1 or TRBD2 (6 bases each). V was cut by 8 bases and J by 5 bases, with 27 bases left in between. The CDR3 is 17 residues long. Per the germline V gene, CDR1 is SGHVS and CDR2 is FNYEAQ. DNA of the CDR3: TGTGCCAGCCCTCCACCCGGGAGCAACCGAGGGGGGGAGACCCAGTACTTC. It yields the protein CASPPPGSNRGGETQYF.

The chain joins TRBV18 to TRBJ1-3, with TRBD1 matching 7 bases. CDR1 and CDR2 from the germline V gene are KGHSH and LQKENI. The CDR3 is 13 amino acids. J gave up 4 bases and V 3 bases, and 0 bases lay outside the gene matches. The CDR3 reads CASSPGQGNTIYF. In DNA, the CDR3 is TGTGCCAGCTCACCGGGACAGGGAAACACCATATATTTT.

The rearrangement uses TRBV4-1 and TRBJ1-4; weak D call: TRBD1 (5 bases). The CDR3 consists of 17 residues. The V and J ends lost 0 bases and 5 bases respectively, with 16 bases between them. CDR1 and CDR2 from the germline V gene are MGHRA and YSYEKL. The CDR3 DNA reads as TGCGCCAGCAGCCAAGAAAAATTTAGGGGAGAGAATGAAAAACTGTTTTTT. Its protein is CASSQEKFRGENEKLFF.

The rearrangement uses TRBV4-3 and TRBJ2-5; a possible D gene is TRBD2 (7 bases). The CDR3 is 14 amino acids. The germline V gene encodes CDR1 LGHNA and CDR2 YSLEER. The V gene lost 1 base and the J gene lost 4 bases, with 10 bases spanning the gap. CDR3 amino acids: CASSQVGGAETQYF. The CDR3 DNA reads TGCGCCAGCAGCCAAGTGGGGGGGGCAGAGACCCAGTACTTC.

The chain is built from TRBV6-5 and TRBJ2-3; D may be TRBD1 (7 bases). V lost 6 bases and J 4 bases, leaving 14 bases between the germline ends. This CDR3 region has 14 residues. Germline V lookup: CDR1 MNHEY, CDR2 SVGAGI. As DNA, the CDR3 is TGTGCCAGCAGGGAGGGTCAGGGGGCAGATACGCAGTATTTT. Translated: CASREGQGADTQYF.